This is a list of T cell receptor beta chains from one sample in a study of cytomegalovirus exposure and HLA in healthy donors. The protocol was immunoSEQ multiplex PCR, while the TCRdb copy is restricted to in-frame clones and leaves out a portion. There are some 150,000 clones in the sample; around 77% occur only once, and more than 4.5% lies in the top ten. Material: PBMCs. These receptor sequences come from a woman between 45 and 60 years old in good health and CMV-seronegative. Both conserved end residues are trimmed from each CDR3. Fields, in order: V gene, D gene, J gene, CDR3 protein. D genes are given only for firm matches.

TRBV19	TRBD1	TRBJ1-5	ASRDRGNQPQH
TRBV2	TRBD1	TRBJ1-3	ASTGTARNTIY
TRBV15	.	TRBJ1-2	ATSKGGRNYGYT
TRBV7-9	.	TRBJ1-1	SSELGSTEAF
TRBV5-6	TRBD2	TRBJ2-5	ASSLGLAGAGGETQY
TRBV30	.	TRBJ1-1	AWNRGGRVLLKDTEAF
TRBV9	.	TRBJ2-3	ASSVDQGLIDTQY
TRBV6-5	TRBD1	.	ASSSGTGPYEQY
TRBV19	.	TRBJ1-1	ASSIGGATHRAF
TRBV25-1	TRBD2	TRBJ2-3	ASSRLAGDTDTQY
TRBV6-4	.	TRBJ1-1	ASKQGRGSTEAF
TRBV7-2	.	TRBJ2-7	ASSLAPSSAEQY
TRBV7-9	.	TRBJ1-5	ASSLTGDQPQH
TRBV5-4	.	TRBJ2-1	ASSPWDSGQF
TRBV29-1	TRBD1	TRBJ1-6	SVRTGGDSPLH
TRBV13	.	TRBJ1-2	ASSLFISGLGYT
TRBV7-8	TRBD1	TRBJ2-7	ASCDYGQGIYEQY
TRBV6-6	TRBD2	TRBJ2-5	ASSRGGGRETQY
TRBV5-1	.	TRBJ2-3	ASSFLRAYTDTQY
TRBV7-9	.	TRBJ1-2	ASSQGLFYGYT
TRBV6-5	TRBD1	TRBJ1-5	ASSSVWDRAVQPQH
TRBV2	.	TRBJ1-1	ASRRSLNTEAF
TRBV12-5	TRBD2	TRBJ2-3	ASGLVRGTSGGGSTDTQY
TRBV10-2	.	TRBJ1-5	ASSESGRASNQPQH
TRBV27	TRBD1	TRBJ2-2	ASSLNTGTGKNTGELF
TRBV4-2	TRBD2	TRBJ2-1	ASSQDLAGGPYEQF
TRBV4-2	TRBD2	TRBJ2-1	ASSQVGGRGSYNEQF
TRBV7-2	TRBD2	TRBJ2-5	ASSSRQRGLQETQY
TRBV9	TRBD2	TRBJ2-1	ASSDSGGADNEQF
TRBV2	TRBD1	TRBJ1-6	ASSLTKGQGSSPLH
TRBV5-1	TRBD2	TRBJ2-2	ASSPTSGVNTGELF
TRBV2	.	TRBJ1-3	ASSETPSSGNTIY
TRBV4-2	TRBD1	TRBJ2-2	ASSQGQGDTGELF
TRBV30	.	TRBJ1-5	AWSLNGLNQPQH
TRBV29-1	.	TRBJ2-7	SGGHLDEQY